The rows below give T cell receptor beta chains drawn from one sample of a study of vaccination and CD4 T cells after COVID-19. TCRdb reanalysed the PCR reads using MiXCR and keeps one entry per CDR3 protein. The repertoire holds fewer than 25,000 distinct CDR3 sequences, with 35% to 50% as singletons. These TCRs' antigens remain unknown. The specimen was CD4+ T cells from blood, cultured in vitro. The receptors originated from a human donor who had recovered from COVID-19. Both conserved end residues are part of each CDR3. A D gene is named only where the DNA matches it firmly. Clone size is given for some rows only: seen once, a few or many times, or a class if the clone is expanded.

v_call	clone_size	j_call	d_call	cdr3_nt	cdr3_aa
TRBV4-2	.	TRBJ2-2	TRBD1	TGTGCCAGCAGCCACCTTGGACAGGGGGCAAACACCGGGGAGCTGTTTTTT	CASSHLGQGANTGELFF
TRBV11-3	.	TRBJ1-1	TRBD1	TGTGCCAGCAGCCCAGGGGGCAGGCAAAACACTGAAGCTTTCTTT	CASSPGGRQNTEAFF
TRBV28	.	TRBJ1-5	TRBD1	TGTGCCAGCAGCCTGCGACAGGGGCGAGGCAATCAGCCCCAGCATTTT	CASSLRQGRGNQPQHF
TRBV18	few	TRBJ1-1	TRBD1	TGTGCCAGCTCACCGGGACAGGGGGCTAAGGCTTTCTTT	CASSPGQGAKAFF
TRBV5-6	.	TRBJ2-4	TRBD1	TGTGCCAGCAGCACCGGACAGGGCCCGGCCCAGCGCAAAAACATTCAGTACTTC	CASSTGQGPAQRKNIQYF
TRBV10-3	few	TRBJ2-1	.	TGTGCCATCAGTGGAGCTAGCAATGAGCAGTTCTTC	CAISGASNEQFF
TRBV10-3	.	TRBJ1-2	.	TGTGCCATCAGTGCGGGGGCTCTCTTATTCTTC	CAISAGALLFF
TRBV2	.	TRBJ1-2	.	TGTGCCAGCAGTCCCGGGACAAATAACTATGGCTACACCTTC	CASSPGTNNYGYTF
TRBV10-3	few	TRBJ1-2	.	TGTGCCATCAGTGAAGGGAGAAGTGGCTACACCTTC	CAISEGRSGYTF
TRBV19	few	TRBJ1-1	.	TGTGCCAGTTCGGACGGGGGTGGAATGAACACTGAAGCTTTCTTT	CASSDGGGMNTEAFF
TRBV27	few	TRBJ1-6	TRBD1	TGTGCCAGCAGTTCCCTAGGGACAGGGAATTCACCCCTCCACTTT	CASSSLGTGNSPLHF
TRBV15	.	TRBJ1-5	.	TGTGCCACCAGCAGAGAAAGGGGGGGTCAGCCCCAGCATTTT	CATSRERGGQPQHF
TRBV24-1	few	TRBJ2-3	TRBD2	TGTGCCACCAGTGAACCGACTAGCGGGGGCACAGATACGCAGTATTTT	CATSEPTSGGTDTQYF
TRBV6-1	few	TRBJ2-5	.	TGTGCCAGCAGTGAAGCAAGGAGTAGAGGGGCGGGGGAGACCCAGTACTTC	CASSEARSRGAGETQYF
TRBV27	few	TRBJ2-1	TRBD2	TGTGCCAGCAGTTCCTACGGACTAGCGGGGGTTGAGCAGTTCTTC	CASSSYGLAGVEQFF
TRBV28	once	TRBJ2-5	.	TGTGCCAGCAGTAGGGACCGCGAGACCCAGTACTTC	CASSRDRETQYF
TRBV27	.	TRBJ1-3	.	TGTGCCAGCAGCCTGACTTACTCTGGAAACACCATATATTTT	CASSLTYSGNTIYF
TRBV7-3	.	TRBJ2-1	.	TGTGCCAGCAGCTTATCCGGGAGCTCCTACAATGAGCAGTTCTTC	CASSLSGSSYNEQFF
TRBV20-1	.	TRBJ2-5	TRBD1	TGCAGTGCTAGGGCTTTGGACAGGGACCAAGAGACCCAGTACTTC	CSARALDRDQETQYF
TRBV7-9	few	TRBJ1-5	.	TGTGCCAGCATGAGGGGAGATAGCAATCAGCCCCAGCATTTT	CASMRGDSNQPQHF
TRBV6-1	few	TRBJ1-2	.	TGTGCCAGCAGACGCCAGGGAGGAGAGGGCTACACCTTC	CASRRQGGEGYTF
TRBV4-2	.	TRBJ1-1	TRBD1	TGTGCCAGCAGCCAAACTGGGGACAGGGTTACTGAAGCTTTCTTT	CASSQTGDRVTEAFF
TRBV5-6	.	TRBJ2-7	.	TGTGCCAGCACCTCGCCGGGACTTGCCCCCTACGAGCAGTACTTC	CASTSPGLAPYEQYF
TRBV29-1	.	TRBJ1-4	.	TGCAGCGTAGAACAGGGCGGAGATGAAAAACTGTTTTTT	CSVEQGGDEKLFF
TRBV7-2	.	TRBJ1-1	TRBD1	TGTGCCAGCAGGGGGACAGGGGTGCCCCTGAACACTGAAGCTTTCTTT	CASRGTGVPLNTEAFF
TRBV4-2	.	TRBJ1-2	TRBD1	TGTGCCAGCAGCCAACCAAGAACAGGGGGCGGCTATGGCTACACCTTC	CASSQPRTGGGYGYTF
TRBV20-1	few	TRBJ2-2	.	TGCAGTGCTAGAGATCGACTTAGCACCGGGGAGCTGTTTTTT	CSARDRLSTGELFF
TRBV20-1	.	TRBJ1-1	.	TGCAGTGCTAGGTTGAACACTGAAGCTTTCTTT	CSARLNTEAFF
TRBV28	.	TRBJ2-3	TRBD1	TGTGCCAGCAGTGCTCTGGGACAGGGGGTTAGCACAGATACGCAGTATTTT	CASSALGQGVSTDTQYF
TRBV24-1	few	TRBJ2-3	TRBD1	TGTGCCACCAGCCAACGGACAGGGTGGACAGATACGCAGTATTTT	CATSQRTGWTDTQYF
TRBV7-9	.	TRBJ1-6	.	TGTGCCAGCAGCCGTGTTCATTCACCCCTCCACTTT	CASSRVHSPLHF
TRBV6-5	.	TRBJ1-1	.	TGTGCCAGCAGTTACGGGGGGCCCACTGAAGCTTTCTTT	CASSYGGPTEAFF
TRBV10-3	.	TRBJ2-1	.	TGTGCCATCAATCGGGACTTTGCCTACAATGAGCAGTTCTTC	CAINRDFAYNEQFF
TRBV6-1	few	TRBJ1-1	TRBD1	TGTGCCAGCTTCCGACTTACAAGGGCAGGGGGGGTCATGAACACTGAAGCTTTCTTT	CASFRLTRAGGVMNTEAFF
TRBV2	.	TRBJ2-7	TRBD2	TGTGCCAGCTATACAACTAGCGGGGGCTACGAGCAGTACTTC	CASYTTSGGYEQYF
TRBV6-5	.	TRBJ2-2	.	TGTGCCAGCAGTTATACACAAGCCGGGGAGCTGTTTTTT	CASSYTQAGELFF
TRBV7-2	few	TRBJ2-5	.	TGTGCCAGCAGCTATCAGGGCGGGGTCCAAGAGACCCAGTACTTC	CASSYQGGVQETQYF
TRBV11-2	few	TRBJ1-5	.	TGTGCCAGCAGCCAAGGGGGCAATCAGCCCCAGCATTTT	CASSQGGNQPQHF
TRBV20-1	few	TRBJ2-3	TRBD2	TGCAGTGCCCGAGAGGTCGGGGGGAACACAGATACGCAGTATTTT	CSAREVGGNTDTQYF
TRBV7-9	.	TRBJ1-6	TRBD1	TGTGCCAGCAGCCTGGGACAGGCCCCCCTCCACTTT	CASSLGQAPLHF
TRBV20-1	.	TRBJ2-1	.	TGCAGTGTTAGGCCCAAGATGAATGAGCAGTTCTTC	CSVRPKMNEQFF
TRBV7-8	medium-sized	TRBJ2-6	.	TGTGCCAGCAGCTTAGTAGGGGTGAGCTCTGGGGCCAACGTCCTGACTTTC	CASSLVGVSSGANVLTF
TRBV19	few	TRBJ1-5	.	TGTGCCAGTAGTCCGGAAGGTAGGGCGTATAGCAATCAGCCCCAGCATTTT	CASSPEGRAYSNQPQHF
TRBV6-5	.	TRBJ2-1	.	TGTGCCAGCAGTTACTCTAGCGGAGGGGGGGGCCATGAGCAGTTCTTC	CASSYSSGGGGHEQFF
TRBV11-3	few	TRBJ1-1	.	TGTGCCAGCAGCCCCGTCGGGAGGGTCTACATGAACACTGAAGCTTTCTTT	CASSPVGRVYMNTEAFF
TRBV20-1	few	TRBJ1-5	TRBD1	TGCAGTGCTAAACAGGGGTTTTCGCGCAATCAGCCCCAGCATTTT	CSAKQGFSRNQPQHF
TRBV28	medium-sized	TRBJ2-1	.	TGTGCCAGCGGAACATCCTACCGGTACAATGAGCAGTTCTTC	CASGTSYRYNEQFF
TRBV5-1	once	TRBJ2-2	.	TGCGCCAGCAGCTTGGGCGACAAGGGTCGCACCGGGGAGCTGTTTTTT	CASSLGDKGRTGELFF
TRBV2	few	TRBJ2-1	TRBD2	TGTGCCAGGGCACTAGCGGGCAATGAGCAGTTCTTC	CARALAGNEQFF
TRBV11-2	.	TRBJ2-3	TRBD2	TGTGCCAGCGGTTTTCTAGCGGGAGGCACAGATACGCAGTATTTT	CASGFLAGGTDTQYF
TRBV20-1	.	TRBJ2-7	TRBD2	TGCAGTGCAGACGCCGGGACTAGCGGTACCTACGAGCAGTACTTC	CSADAGTSGTYEQYF
TRBV25-1	few	TRBJ2-3	TRBD1	TGTGCCTCCCAGGGGGCTAGCTATAGTACAGATACGCAGTATTTT	CASQGASYSTDTQYF
TRBV25-1	.	TRBJ2-7	TRBD1	TGTGCCAGCAGTGGGGACAGGGGCCCAAGCTCCTACGAGCAGTACTTC	CASSGDRGPSSYEQYF
TRBV20-1	few	TRBJ2-3	TRBD2	TGCAGTGGACCCCGGGGGGGCGGAGCCACAGATACGCAGTATTTT	CSGPRGGGATDTQYF
TRBV6-1	few	TRBJ2-1	.	TGTGCCAGCAGTGGGACGGGATTCTCCTACAATGAGCAGTTCTTC	CASSGTGFSYNEQFF
TRBV20-1	few	TRBJ2-7	TRBD1	TGCAGTGCTAGAGTCGGCAGGGGGCGCGTTGACGAGCAGTACTTC	CSARVGRGRVDEQYF
TRBV5-1	.	TRBJ2-3	.	TGCGCCAGCAGCCAGATGTTAATGAGCACAGATACGCAGTATTTT	CASSQMLMSTDTQYF
TRBV29-1	.	TRBJ2-6	.	TGCAGCGTTGTAACCTCTGGGGTCAACGTCCTGACTTTC	CSVVTSGVNVLTF
TRBV7-9	few	TRBJ1-1	.	TGTGCCAGCAGCTCCCTTTCGGACACTGAAGCTTTCTTT	CASSSLSDTEAFF